The next 3 T cell receptor beta chains were all read from a single sample in a study of blood T cells in healthy people across ages. A J-beta primer mix and a sample-barcoded 5' primer were used in a second PCR of about 7 to 11 cycles. TCRdb ran MiXCR on the 5' RACE reads and lists one entry per CDR3 protein. The table includes approximately 1.5 million distinct CDR3 sequences, less than 45% detected once. Sequencing input: blood. The receptor source for this set is a woman between 18 and 29 years old in good health.

This clonotype was observed a single time. V and J are TRBV5-1 and TRBJ2-5, with a possible D match to TRBD2 (6 bases). Germline CDR1 is SGHRS and CDR2 is YFSETQ. Trimming removed 0 bases at V and 11 bases at J, with 20 bases between. The CDR3 length is 15 residues. CDR3 DNA: TGCGCCAGCAGCTTGGTTACAGCGGGCTACAATGAGCAGTACTTC. This gives the protein CASSLVTAGYNEQYF.

The V and J genes are TRBV20-1 and TRBJ2-1; 8 bases match TRBD1. TRBJ2-7 explains the end of the DNA better; the J call may be wrong. The germline V gene has CDR1 DFQATT and CDR2 SNEGSKA (reference sequence). This CDR3 is 14 amino acids long. CDR3 DNA: TGCAGTGCGAGGACAGGGTTCAACTACAATGAGCAGTACTTC. It yields the protein CSARTGFNYNEQYF.

V is TRBV12-3 or TRBV12-4 and J is TRBJ1-2; TRBD1 might be the D (6 bases). This CDR3 spans 13 amino acids. The germline V and J ends were trimmed by 3 bases and 4 bases, with 9 bases remaining between them. CDR3 DNA sequence: TGTGCCAGCAGTTTCTCACAGGGCTATGGCTACACCTTC. This codes for CASSFSQGYGYTF.